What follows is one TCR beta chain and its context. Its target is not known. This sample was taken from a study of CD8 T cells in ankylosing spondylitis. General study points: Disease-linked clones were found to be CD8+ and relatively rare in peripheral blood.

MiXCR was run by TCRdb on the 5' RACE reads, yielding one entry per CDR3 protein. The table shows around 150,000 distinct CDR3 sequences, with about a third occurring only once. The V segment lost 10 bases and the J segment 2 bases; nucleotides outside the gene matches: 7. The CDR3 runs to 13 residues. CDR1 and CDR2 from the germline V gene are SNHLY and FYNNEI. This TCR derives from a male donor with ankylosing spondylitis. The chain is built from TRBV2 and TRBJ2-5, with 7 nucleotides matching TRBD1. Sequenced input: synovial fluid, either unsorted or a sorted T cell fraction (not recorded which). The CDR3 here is CATSRGLQETQYF. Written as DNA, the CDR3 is TGTGCCACCTCAAGGGGGCTGCAAGAGACCCAGTACTTC.